This TCR beta chain appears in the sequencing data of a study of cytomegalovirus exposure and HLA in healthy donors. Whole-study findings and limits: Some 150 TCR beta chains were listed as cytomegalovirus-associated.

In regard to this clone: The antigen is unknown.

The V end lost 6 bases, the J end lost 2 bases, and 16 bases lay between the germline ends. This CDR3 comprises 15 residues. From germline, CDR1 is WSHSY and CDR2 SAAADI. Both 60 Vbeta primers and 13 Jbeta primers went into the PCR. Clones were sequenced by immunoSEQ multiplex PCR, and TCRdb holds only the in-frame ones, with some missing. In the table there are about 93,000 clones, around 80% of which are singletons. The clonotype originates from a man under 40 in good health and CMV-seronegative. Sequenced input: PBMCs. The chain couples TRBV10-2 to TRBJ1-2; weak D call: TRBD1 (6 bases). Written as DNA, the CDR3 is TGCGCCAGCAGGGGAGGGGGGGATGGAAACTATGGCTACACCTTC. It encodes CASRGGGDGNYGYTF.